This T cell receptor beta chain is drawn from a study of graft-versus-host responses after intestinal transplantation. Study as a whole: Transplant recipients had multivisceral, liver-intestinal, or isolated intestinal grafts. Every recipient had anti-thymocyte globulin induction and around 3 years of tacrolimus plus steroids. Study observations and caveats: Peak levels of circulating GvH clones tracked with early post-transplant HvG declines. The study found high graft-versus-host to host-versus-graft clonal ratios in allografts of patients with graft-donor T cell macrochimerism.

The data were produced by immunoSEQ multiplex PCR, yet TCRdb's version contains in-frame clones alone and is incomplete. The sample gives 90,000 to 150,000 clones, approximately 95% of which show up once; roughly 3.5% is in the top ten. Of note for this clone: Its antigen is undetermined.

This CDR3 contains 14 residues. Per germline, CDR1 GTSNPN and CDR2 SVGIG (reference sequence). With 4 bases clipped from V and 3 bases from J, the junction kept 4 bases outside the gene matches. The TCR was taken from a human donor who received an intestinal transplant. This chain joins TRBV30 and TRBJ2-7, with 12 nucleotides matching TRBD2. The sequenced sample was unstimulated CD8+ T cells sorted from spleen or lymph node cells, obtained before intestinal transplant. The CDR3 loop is CAWTRLAGVYEQYF. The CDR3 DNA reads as TGTGCCTGGACTAGACTAGCGGGAGTCTACGAGCAGTACTTC.